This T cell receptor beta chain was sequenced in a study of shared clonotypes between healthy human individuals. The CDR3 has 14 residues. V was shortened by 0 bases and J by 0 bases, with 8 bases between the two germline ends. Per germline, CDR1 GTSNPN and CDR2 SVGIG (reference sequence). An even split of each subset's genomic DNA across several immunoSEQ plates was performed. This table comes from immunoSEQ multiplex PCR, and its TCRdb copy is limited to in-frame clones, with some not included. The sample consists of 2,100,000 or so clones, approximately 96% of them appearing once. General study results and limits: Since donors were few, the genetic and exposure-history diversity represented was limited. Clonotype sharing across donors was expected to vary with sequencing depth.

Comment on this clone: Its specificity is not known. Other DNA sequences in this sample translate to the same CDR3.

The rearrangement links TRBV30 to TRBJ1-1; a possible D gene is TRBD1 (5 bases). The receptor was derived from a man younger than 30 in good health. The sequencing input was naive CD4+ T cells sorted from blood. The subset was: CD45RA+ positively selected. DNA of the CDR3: TGTGCCTGGAGTGTCGGCAGGGTGAACACTGAAGCTTTCTTT. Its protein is CAWSVGRVNTEAFF.